One and the same sample provided the 22 T cell receptor beta chains below, sequenced in a study of a mutant IDH1 vaccine in newly diagnosed glioma. Time point defined: week 5, during vaccination. Each dose delivered 300 ug of mutant IDH1 20-mer peptide subcutaneously with imiquimod. These receptors lack a known antigen. The protocol was immunoSEQ multiplex PCR, while the TCRdb copy is restricted to in-frame clones and leaves out a portion. The sample has around 46,000 clones, around 80% seen once. The sample in question was PBMCs, obtained from a glioma patient whose treatment included an IDH1 peptide vaccine. Every receptor here comes from a man aged 45-65 years with glioma.

This chain links TRBV7-2 with TRBJ1-2; TRBD1 agrees at 10 bases. V dropped 5 bases and J dropped 3; count of bases not matched to a gene: 6. Per the germline V gene, CDR1 is SGHTA and CDR2 is FQGNSA. CDR3 length: 15 residues. The CDR3 is CASSRGQGVDYGYTF. CDR3 bases: TGTGCCAGCAGCCGAGGACAGGGGGTTGACTATGGCTACACCTTC.

V and J are TRBV30 and TRBJ2-2, with D possibly being TRBD2 (6 bases). CDR1 is GTSNPN and CDR2 is SVGIG in the germline V gene (reference sequence). The CDR3 is made up of 14 amino acids. The V gene lost 4 bases and the J gene lost 2 bases, with 11 bases spanning the gap. The CDR3 protein is CAWKGGINTGELFF. In DNA form, the CDR3 reads TGTGCCTGGAAGGGCGGGATTAACACCGGGGAGCTGTTTTTT.

This sequence joins TRBV6-5 and TRBJ2-1, with D perhaps matching TRBD1 or TRBD2 (5 bases each). Looked up from germline, CDR1 is MNHEY and CDR2 is SVGAGI. CDR3 size: 15 residues. Trimming cost V 0 bases and J 9 bases, with 15 bases left between them. The CDR3 bases are TGTGCCAGCAGTTACTCGAACCTCGGGGCACGTGAGCAGTTCTTC. Its protein is CASSYSNLGAREQFF.

This clone was seen just once. The chain links TRBV6-5 to TRBJ2-7; D is possibly TRBD1 (5 bases). The length of the CDR3 is 13 residues. The V end lost 1 base, the J end lost 5 bases, and 9 bases lay between the germline ends. From germline, CDR1 is MNHEY and CDR2 SVGAGI. CDR3 sequence: CASSYWQGNEQYF. CDR3 sequence (DNA): TGTGCCAGCAGTTACTGGCAGGGCAACGAGCAGTACTTC.

V usage is TRBV13 and J usage is TRBJ2-7; D perhaps matches TRBD2 (5 bases). The V end lost 5 bases, the J end lost 1 base, and 21 bases lay between the germline ends. The length of the CDR3 is 17 residues. The germline V gene has CDR1 PRHDT and CDR2 FYEKMQ (reference sequence). This chain's CDR3 is CASSTRRRSASSYEQYF. The DNA for the CDR3 is TGTGCCAGCAGCACTCGAAGGCGTAGCGCATCTTCCTACGAGCAGTACTTC.

The count of this clone is one. V usage is TRBV9 and J usage is TRBJ2-7; tentative D call: TRBD1 (6 bases). V was shortened by 4 bases and J by 2 bases, with 16 bases between the two germline ends. The CDR3 is 15 residues long. The germline CDR1 and CDR2 sequences are SGDLS and YYNGEE. The CDR3 reads CASSPRGTSTYEQYF. CDR3 DNA: TGTGCCAGCAGCCCAAGAGGGACATCTACCTACGAGCAGTACTTC.

Note on this clone: Its ends do not fully match the called genes, so a read error is possible. The CDR3 spells CASSEGDSRRVF. The DNA of the CDR3 is TGTGCCAGCAGTGAAGGGGACAGCCGTCGGGTCTTC. This chain uses TRBV6-1 with TRBJ2-7, with 7 bases fitting TRBD1. The CDR3 covers 12 residues. Looked up from germline, CDR1 is MNHNS and CDR2 is SASEGT.

The V and J genes are TRBV28 and TRBJ2-1; tentatively, D is TRBD1 (6 bases). The V gene lost 1 base and the J gene lost 2 bases, with 9 bases spanning the gap. CDR3 length equals 15 residues. The germline gives CDR1 MDHEN, CDR2 SYDVKM. CDR3 in amino acids: CASSLSGEPYNEQFF. CDR3 bases: TGTGCCAGCAGTTTATCAGGGGAGCCCTACAATGAGCAGTTCTTC.

The gene calls are TRBV4-2 and TRBJ1-5; 10 bases are a match to TRBD1. CDR1 is LGHNA, CDR2 YNFKEQ, per germline. V lost 5 bases and J lost 7; bases outside the gene matches: 11. This CDR3 spans 16 amino acids. CDR3 loop: CASSAAPDRGTQPQHF. The CDR3 DNA reads as TGTGCCAGCAGCGCGGCTCCGGACAGGGGGACCCAGCCCCAGCATTTT.

This clone was counted a single time. The V gene is TRBV6-1, the J gene TRBJ2-3; TRBD1 agrees at 8 bases. The CDR3 has 13 amino acids. After removal of 8 bases from V and 6 bases from J, the junction contained 7 bases not matched to a gene. In germline, CDR1 is MNHNS, CDR2 SASEGT. CDR3 nucleotide sequence: TGTGCCAGCGTCCAGGGGGCGCGGGATACGCAGTATTTT. The encoded protein is CASVQGARDTQYF.

This sequence joins TRBV4-3 and TRBJ1-1; TRBD1 matches at 10 bases. The CDR3 is 16 residues long. Germline trimming cut 0 bases from V and 5 bases from J; bases unmatched to any gene: 6. Germline CDR1 LGHNA, CDR2 YSLEER. CDR3 sequence reads: CASSQDTGQGNTEAFF. The CDR3 coding sequence is TGCGCCAGCAGCCAAGATACGGGACAGGGGAATACTGAAGCTTTCTTT.

The chain joins TRBV7-3 to TRBJ2-2, with D unresolved. The length of the CDR3 is 13 residues. CDR1 is SGHTA, CDR2 FQGTGA, per germline. Trimming stripped 2 bases from V and 10 bases from J, with 11 bases between. The CDR3 sequence: CASSLGVPEELFF. Here the CDR3 DNA reads TGTGCCAGCAGCTTAGGGGTTCCTGAGGAGCTGTTTTTT.

This rearrangement joins TRBV19 to TRBJ2-4; 14 nucleotides match TRBD2. Losses at the gene ends were 7 bases for V and 5 bases for J; bases not matched to a gene: 7. CDR3 size: 16 residues. Germline CDR1 and CDR2: LNHDA and SQIVND (reference sequence). CDR3 nucleotide sequence: TGTGCCAGTACCAACACGGGACTAGCGGGGGAAAACATTCAGTACTTC. Its protein product is CASTNTGLAGENIQYF.

This clone was detected a few times. The rearrangement uses TRBV9 and TRBJ1-3; a weak D match, TRBD1 (5 bases). There are 14 residues in the CDR3. V lost 0 bases and J 4 bases, leaving 8 bases between the germline ends. The germline CDR1 and CDR2 sequences are SGDLS and YYNGEE. The DNA for the CDR3 is TGTGCCAGCAGCGTAGACAGGTCGGGAAACACCATATATTTT. Amino acids: CASSVDRSGNTIYF.

The CDR3 spells CASRAEGRGLRETQYF. The CDR3 region has the DNA TGTGCCAGCAGAGCCGAGGGGCGGGGATTACGAGAGACCCAGTACTTC. V gene TRBV7-2 combines with J gene TRBJ2-5, with D possibly TRBD2 on 6 matching bases. Germline assignment: CDR1 SGHTA and CDR2 FQGNSA. The CDR3 totals 16 residues. V lost 6 bases to trimming and J lost 4 bases, with 21 bases between them.

The chain is built from TRBV6-5 and TRBJ2-1; 9 nucleotides agree with TRBD2. The CDR3 is 13 residues long. The germline V gene has CDR1 MNHEY and CDR2 SVGAGI. V lost 9 bases, J lost 5 bases, and 5 bases stayed unmatched. The CDR3 region has the DNA TGTGCCAGTTTAGCGGGGGACAACAATGAGCAGTTCTTC. Translated, it gives CASLAGDNNEQFF.

The chain is built from TRBV27 and TRBJ2-3; 7 bases agree with TRBD1. This CDR3 contains 14 residues. CDR1 is MNHEY, CDR2 SMNVEV, per germline (reference sequence). The J segment lost 3 bases and the V segment lost 4 bases, leaving 4 bases of the junction unmatched. CDR3 coding DNA: TGTGCCAGCAGTTCTCGACAGGGAACAGATACGCAGTATTTT. It encodes CASSSRQGTDTQYF.

The rearrangement uses TRBV2 and TRBJ2-1; no clear D gene. This CDR3 has 13 residues. The germline gives CDR1 SNHLY, CDR2 FYNNEI. The V end lost 8 bases, the J end lost 5 bases, and 13 bases lay between the germline ends. CDR3 sequence: CASSRNPNNEQFF. The DNA of the CDR3 is TGTGCCAGCTCACGGAATCCGAACAATGAGCAGTTCTTC.

The rearrangement uses TRBV6-1 and TRBJ1-6, with unresolved D. Germline assignment: CDR1 MNHNS and CDR2 SASEGT. The CDR3 loop spans 13 amino acids. V was pared by 3 bases and J by 7 bases, with 7 bases between. CDR3 sequence reads: CASSEMVNSPLHF. As DNA, the CDR3 is TGTGCCAGCAGTGAGATGGTCAATTCACCCCTCCACTTT.

This clone has only one observation. The chain links TRBV7-9 to TRBJ2-5; the match to TRBD1 covers 12 bases. Germline V CDR1 and CDR2: SEHNR, FQNEAQ (reference sequence). V lost 5 bases to trimming and J lost 4 bases; unmatched junction nucleotides: 11. This CDR3 has 17 residues. CDR3 coding DNA: TGTGCCAGCAGCGTGGGGGCCGGGACAGGGGGCAGAGAGACCCAGTACTTC. Its protein is CASSVGAGTGGRETQYF.

This chain connects TRBV7-2 to TRBJ2-7, with D possibly matching TRBD1 (6 bases). The length of the CDR3 is 12 residues. Trimming shortened V by 3 bases and J by 6 bases, and 9 bases separated the two germline ends. Germline V gene sequence: CDR1 SGHTA, CDR2 FQGNSA. This chain's CDR3 is CASSFGGTEQYF. The CDR3 DNA sequence: TGTGCCAGCAGCTTTGGGGGCACCGAGCAGTACTTC.

The chain is built from TRBV6-4 and TRBJ1-5, with 7 bases lining up with TRBD1. J gave up 4 bases and V 4 bases, and 1 base lay outside the gene matches. The CDR3 has 13 amino acids. CDR1 is MRHNA, CDR2 SNTAGT, per germline. Written as DNA, the CDR3 is TGTGCCAGCAGTGTACAGGGGAATCAGCCCCAGCATTTT. Translation gives CASSVQGNQPQHF.